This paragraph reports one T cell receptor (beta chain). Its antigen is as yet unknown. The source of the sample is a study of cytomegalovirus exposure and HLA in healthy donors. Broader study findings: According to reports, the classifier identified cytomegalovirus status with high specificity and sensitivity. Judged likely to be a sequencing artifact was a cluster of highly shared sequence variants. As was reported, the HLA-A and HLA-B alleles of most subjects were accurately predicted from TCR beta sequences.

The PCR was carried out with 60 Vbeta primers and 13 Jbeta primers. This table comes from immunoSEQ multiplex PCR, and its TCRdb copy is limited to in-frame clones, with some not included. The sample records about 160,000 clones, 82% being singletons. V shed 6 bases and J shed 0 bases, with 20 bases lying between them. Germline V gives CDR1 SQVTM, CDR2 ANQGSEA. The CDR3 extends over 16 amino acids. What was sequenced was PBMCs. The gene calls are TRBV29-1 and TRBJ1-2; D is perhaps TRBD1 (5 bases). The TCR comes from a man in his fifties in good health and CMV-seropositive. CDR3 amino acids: CSVTGDGNAANYGYTF. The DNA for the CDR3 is TGCAGCGTAACAGGCGACGGAAACGCGGCTAACTATGGCTACACCTTC.